This T cell receptor beta chain originates from a study of blood T cell repertoires in COVID-19. As for the study in general: Whether acute or convalescent, the COVID-19 samples came from the United States, Italy and Spain. In each case, the material was cDNA or gDNA derived from T cells, B-cell-depleted T cells, or PBMCs.

The V and J ends lost 0 bases and 2 bases respectively, with 10 bases between them. Germline V gene sequence: CDR1 MNHEY, CDR2 SVGAGI. This CDR3 has 15 residues. Methods used by the authors: It was from reference gene primer amplification that nucleated cell counts were estimated. Assay: immunoSEQ multiplex PCR; the TCRdb copy retains only in-frame clones and omits some. The DNA gave D and trimming, while V, J and clone size come from that table. The sample has about 490,000 clones, over 75% seen once. The sample consisted of peripheral blood. The source of this sequence is a human donor in a cohort sampled during active COVID-19. The chain recombines TRBV6-5 with TRBJ2-5, with D perhaps TRBD2 (5 bases). CDR3 amino acids: CASSYSVGAQETQYF. CDR3 in DNA: TGTGCCAGCAGTTACTCGGTGGGAGCTCAAGAGACCCAGTACTTC.